This T cell receptor beta chain originates from a study of radiation and T cells in renal cell carcinoma. The CDR3 has 18 residues. The J segment lost 4 bases and the V segment lost 4 bases, leaving 16 bases of the junction unmatched. From germline, CDR1 is SGHTA and CDR2 FQGNSA. Overall study findings and caveats: Without pretreatment biopsies, baseline tumor clonotype presence was undetermined. Top tumor clonotypes rose in blood 2 weeks post-radiation, then contracted.

Stated time point: blood 2 weeks post-SBRT. As for treatment: 15 Gy SBRT to primary tumor, nephrectomy 4 weeks later. Radiation-treated patients gave blood at baseline, week 2 and week 4. Clear cell pathology was present in this patient's renal cell carcinoma. The count of this clone is one. The antigen is not known. TCRdb keeps only in-frame clones here, not all; method: immunoSEQ multiplex PCR. The table records just under 80,000 clones, around 86% of them present only once. This sequence was found in a woman aged 45-60 years with renal cell carcinoma. The gene calls are TRBV7-2 and TRBJ1-2; 9 bases are a match to TRBD1. Sequences were derived from blood, sampled from a patient whose treatment included radiotherapy and nephrectomy. Here the CDR3 DNA reads TGTGCCAGCAGCTGGACAGGGGCGCCGGGCCGGGAGCTCTATGGCTACACCTTC. Amino acid sequence: CASSWTGAPGRELYGYTF.